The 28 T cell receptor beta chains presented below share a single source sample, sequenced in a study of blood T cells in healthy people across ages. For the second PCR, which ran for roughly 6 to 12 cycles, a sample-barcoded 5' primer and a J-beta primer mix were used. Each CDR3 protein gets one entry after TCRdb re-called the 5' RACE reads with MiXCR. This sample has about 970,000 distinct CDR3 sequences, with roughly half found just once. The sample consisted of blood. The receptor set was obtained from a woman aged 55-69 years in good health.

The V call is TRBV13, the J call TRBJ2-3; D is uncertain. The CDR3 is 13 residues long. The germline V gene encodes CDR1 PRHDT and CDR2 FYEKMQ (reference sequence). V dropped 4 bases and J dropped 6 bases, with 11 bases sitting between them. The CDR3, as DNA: TGTGCCAGCAGCTCCATGAATTGGGATACGCAGTATTTT. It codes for CASSSMNWDTQYF.

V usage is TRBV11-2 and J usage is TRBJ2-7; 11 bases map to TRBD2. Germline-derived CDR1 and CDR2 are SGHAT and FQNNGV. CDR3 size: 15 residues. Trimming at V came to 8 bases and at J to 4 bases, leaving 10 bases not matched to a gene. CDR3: CASRHPTSGKYEQYF. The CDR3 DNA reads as TGTGCCAGCCGCCACCCGACTAGCGGGAAGTACGAGCAGTACTTC.

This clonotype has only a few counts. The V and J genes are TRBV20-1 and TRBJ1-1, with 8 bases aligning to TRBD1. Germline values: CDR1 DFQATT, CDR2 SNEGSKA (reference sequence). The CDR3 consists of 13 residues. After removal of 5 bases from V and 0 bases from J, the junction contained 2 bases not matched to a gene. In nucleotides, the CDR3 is TGCAGTGCTCGACAGGGGCTGAACACTGAAGCTTTCTTT. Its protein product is CSARQGLNTEAFF.

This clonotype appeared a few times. The CDR3 sequence is CASAFEPSYEQYF. Here the CDR3 DNA reads TGTGCCAGCGCCTTTGAACCTAGCTACGAGCAGTACTTC. This sequence joins TRBV27 and TRBJ2-7; no firm D call. V was pared by 8 bases and J by 3 bases, with 14 bases between. The CDR3 length is 13 residues. Germline values: CDR1 MNHEY, CDR2 SMNVEV (reference sequence).

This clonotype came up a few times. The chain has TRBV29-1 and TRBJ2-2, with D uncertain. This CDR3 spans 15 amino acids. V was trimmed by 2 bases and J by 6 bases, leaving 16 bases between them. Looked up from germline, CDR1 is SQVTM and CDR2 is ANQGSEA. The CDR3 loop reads CSVEKFGHESGELFF. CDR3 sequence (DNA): TGCAGCGTTGAAAAATTCGGGCACGAATCCGGGGAGCTGTTTTTT.

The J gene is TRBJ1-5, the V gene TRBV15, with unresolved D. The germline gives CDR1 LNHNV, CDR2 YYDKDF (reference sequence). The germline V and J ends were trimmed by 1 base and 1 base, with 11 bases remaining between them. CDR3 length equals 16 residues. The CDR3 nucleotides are TGTGCCACCAGCAGAGTTCGGGGTTGGAGCAATCAGCCCCAGCATTTT. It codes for CATSRVRGWSNQPQHF. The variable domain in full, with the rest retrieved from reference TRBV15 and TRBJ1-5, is DAMVIQNPRYQVTQFGKPVTLSCSQTLNHNVMYWYQQKSSQAPKLLFHYYDKDFNNEADTPDNFQSRRPNTSFCFLDIRSPGLGDTAMYLCATSRVRGWSNQPQHFGDGTRLSIL.

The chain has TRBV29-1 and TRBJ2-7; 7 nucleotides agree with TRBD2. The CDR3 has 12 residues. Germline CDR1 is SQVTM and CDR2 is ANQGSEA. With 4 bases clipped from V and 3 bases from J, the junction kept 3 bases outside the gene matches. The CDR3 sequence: CSVVWGGYEQYF. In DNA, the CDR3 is TGCAGCGTTGTTTGGGGGGGCTACGAGCAGTACTTC.

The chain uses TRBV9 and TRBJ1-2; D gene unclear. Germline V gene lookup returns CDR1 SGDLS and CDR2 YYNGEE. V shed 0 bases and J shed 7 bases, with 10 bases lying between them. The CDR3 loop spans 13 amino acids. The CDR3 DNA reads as TGTGCCAGCAGCGTAGAGAAGGGCTTTGGCTACACCTTC. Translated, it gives CASSVEKGFGYTF.

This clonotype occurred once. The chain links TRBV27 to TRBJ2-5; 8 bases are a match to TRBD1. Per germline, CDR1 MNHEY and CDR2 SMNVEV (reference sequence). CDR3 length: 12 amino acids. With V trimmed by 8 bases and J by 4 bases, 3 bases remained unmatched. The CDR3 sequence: CASRDRIETQYF. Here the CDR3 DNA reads TGTGCCAGCCGGGACAGGATAGAGACCCAGTACTTC.

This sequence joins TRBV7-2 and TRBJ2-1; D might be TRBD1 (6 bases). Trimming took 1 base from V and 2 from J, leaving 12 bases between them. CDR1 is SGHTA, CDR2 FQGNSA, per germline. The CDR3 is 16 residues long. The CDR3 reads CASSLDRVWTYNEQFF. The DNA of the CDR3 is TGTGCCAGCAGCTTAGACAGGGTGTGGACCTACAATGAGCAGTTCTTC.

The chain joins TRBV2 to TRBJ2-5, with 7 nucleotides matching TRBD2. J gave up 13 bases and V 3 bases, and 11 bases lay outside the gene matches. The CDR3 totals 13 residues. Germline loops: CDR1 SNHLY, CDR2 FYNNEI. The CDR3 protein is CASSEREKVGPYF. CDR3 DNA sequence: TGTGCCAGCAGTGAGCGGGAGAAAGTAGGTCCGTACTTC.

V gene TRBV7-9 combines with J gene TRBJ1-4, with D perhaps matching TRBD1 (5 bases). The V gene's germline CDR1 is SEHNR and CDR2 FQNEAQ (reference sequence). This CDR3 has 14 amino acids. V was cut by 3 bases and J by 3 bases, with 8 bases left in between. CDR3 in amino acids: CASSFQGANEKLFF. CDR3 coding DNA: TGTGCCAGCAGCTTCCAGGGAGCTAATGAAAAACTGTTTTTT.

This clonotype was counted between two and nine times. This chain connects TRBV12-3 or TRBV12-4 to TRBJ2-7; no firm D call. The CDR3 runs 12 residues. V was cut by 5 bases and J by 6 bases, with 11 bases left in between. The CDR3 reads CASSPLDGEQYF. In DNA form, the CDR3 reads TGTGCCAGCAGTCCTCTCGACGGCGAGCAGTACTTC.

The CDR3 spells CATSLMGNQPQHF. CDR3 nucleotide sequence: TGTGCCACCAGTCTGATGGGCAATCAGCCCCAGCATTTT. This chain uses TRBV24-1 with TRBJ1-5; no reliable D call. The CDR3 extends over 13 amino acids. Germline CDR1 and CDR2: KGHDR and SFDVKD. V was clipped by 6 bases and J by 2 bases, with 7 bases between them.

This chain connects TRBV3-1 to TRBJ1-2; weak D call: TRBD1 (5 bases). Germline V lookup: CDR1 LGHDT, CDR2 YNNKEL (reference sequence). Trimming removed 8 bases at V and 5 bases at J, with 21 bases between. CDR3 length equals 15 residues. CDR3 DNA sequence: TGTGCCAGCGCATGTGACGCGGGACCGGGATATGGCTACACCTTC. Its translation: CASACDAGPGYGYTF.

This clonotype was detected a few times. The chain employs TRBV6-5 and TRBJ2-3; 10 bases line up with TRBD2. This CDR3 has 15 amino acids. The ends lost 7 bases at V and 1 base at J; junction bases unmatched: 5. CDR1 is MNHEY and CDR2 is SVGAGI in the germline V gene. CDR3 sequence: CASTSGTSGTDTQYF. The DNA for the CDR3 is TGTGCCAGCACCTCCGGGACTAGCGGCACAGATACGCAGTATTTT.

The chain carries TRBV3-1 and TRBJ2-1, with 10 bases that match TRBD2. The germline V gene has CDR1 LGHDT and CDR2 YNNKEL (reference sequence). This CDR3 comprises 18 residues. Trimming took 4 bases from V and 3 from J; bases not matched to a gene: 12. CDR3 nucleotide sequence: TGTGCCAGCAGCCCACATAGGGCTAGCGGGAGAGTCTACAATGAGCAGTTCTTC. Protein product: CASSPHRASGRVYNEQFF.

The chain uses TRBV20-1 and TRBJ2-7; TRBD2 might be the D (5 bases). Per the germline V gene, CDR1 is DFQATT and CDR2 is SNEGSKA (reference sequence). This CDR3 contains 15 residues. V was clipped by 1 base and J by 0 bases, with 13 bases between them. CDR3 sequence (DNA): TGCAGTGCTAGAGGCGCGCTAGCAGCCTCCTACGAGCAGTACTTC. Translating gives CSARGALAASYEQYF.

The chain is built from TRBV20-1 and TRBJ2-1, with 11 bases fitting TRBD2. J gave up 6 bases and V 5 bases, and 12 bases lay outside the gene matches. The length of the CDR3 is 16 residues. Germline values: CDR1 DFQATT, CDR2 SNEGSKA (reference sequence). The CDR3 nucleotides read TGCAGTGCTGCGAAGTGGCTAGCGGGGGGCCGCAATGAGCAGTTCTTC. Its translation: CSAAKWLAGGRNEQFF.

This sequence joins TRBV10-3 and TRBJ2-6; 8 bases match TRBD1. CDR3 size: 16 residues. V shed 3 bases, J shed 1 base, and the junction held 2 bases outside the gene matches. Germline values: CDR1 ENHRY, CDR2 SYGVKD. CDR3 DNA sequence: TGTGCCATCAGTGACAGGGGGCGGTCTGGGGCCAACGTCCTGACTTTC. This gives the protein CAISDRGRSGANVLTF.

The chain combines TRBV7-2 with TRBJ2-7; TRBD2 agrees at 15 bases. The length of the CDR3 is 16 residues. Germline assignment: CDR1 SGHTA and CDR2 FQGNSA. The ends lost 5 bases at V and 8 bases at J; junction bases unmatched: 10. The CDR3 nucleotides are TGTGCCAGCAGCCGTACCGGGACTAGCGGGAGGTATCAGCAGTACTTC. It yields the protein CASSRTGTSGRYQQYF.

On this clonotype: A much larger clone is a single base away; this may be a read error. The CDR3 DNA sequence: TGCAGCGTTGTGACTCTGAGCAATGAGCAGTTCTTC. Translating gives CSVVTLSNEQFF. J is TRBJ2-1 and V is TRBV29-1; no firm D call. The CDR3 runs 12 residues. CDR1 is SQVTM and CDR2 is ANQGSEA in the germline V gene. With 4 bases removed from V and 6 bases from J, the gap between germline ends came to 10 bases.

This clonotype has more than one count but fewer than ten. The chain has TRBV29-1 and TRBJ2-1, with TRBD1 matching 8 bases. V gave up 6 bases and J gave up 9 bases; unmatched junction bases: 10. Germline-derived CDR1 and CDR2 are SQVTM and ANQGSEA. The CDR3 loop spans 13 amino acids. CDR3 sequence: CSVEGQGASEQFF. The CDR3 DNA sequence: TGCAGCGTCGAGGGGCAGGGGGCGAGTGAGCAGTTCTTC.

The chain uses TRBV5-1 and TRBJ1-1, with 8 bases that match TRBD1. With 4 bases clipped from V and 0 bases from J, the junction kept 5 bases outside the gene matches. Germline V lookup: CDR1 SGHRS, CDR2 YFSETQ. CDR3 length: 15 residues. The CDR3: CASSGSTGVNTEAFF. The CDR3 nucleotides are TGCGCCAGCAGCGGGTCGACAGGGGTGAACACTGAAGCTTTCTTT.

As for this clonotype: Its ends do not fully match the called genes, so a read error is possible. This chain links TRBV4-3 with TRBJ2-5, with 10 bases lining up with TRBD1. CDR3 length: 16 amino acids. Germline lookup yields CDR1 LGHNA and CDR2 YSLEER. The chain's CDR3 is CASGQSGTGVRETQYF. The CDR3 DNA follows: TGCGCCAGCGGCCAGTCCGGGACAGGGGTACGAGAGACCCAGTACTTC.

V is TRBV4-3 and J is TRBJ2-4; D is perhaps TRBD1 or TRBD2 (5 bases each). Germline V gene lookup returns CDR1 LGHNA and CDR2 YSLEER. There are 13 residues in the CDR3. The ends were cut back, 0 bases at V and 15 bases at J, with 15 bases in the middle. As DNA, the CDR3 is TGCGCCAGCAGCCAAGATAAGGGCCGGGACCCGTACTTC. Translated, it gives CASSQDKGRDPYF.

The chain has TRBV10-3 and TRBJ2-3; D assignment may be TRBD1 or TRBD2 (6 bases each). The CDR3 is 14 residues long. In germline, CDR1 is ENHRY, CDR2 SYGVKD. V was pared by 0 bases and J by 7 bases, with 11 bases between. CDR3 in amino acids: CAISESGGSYTQYF. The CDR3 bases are TGTGCCATCAGTGAGTCAGGGGGGAGCTATACGCAGTATTTT.

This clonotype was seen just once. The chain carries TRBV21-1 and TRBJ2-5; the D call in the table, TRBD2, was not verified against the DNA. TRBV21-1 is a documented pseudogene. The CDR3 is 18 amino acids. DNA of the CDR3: TGTGCCAGCAGCAAAATGCGGCGACTAGCGGGATTGGAAGAGACCCAGTACTTC. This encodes CASSKMRRLAGLEETQYF.